The 24 T cell receptor beta chains below were found in one sample sequenced in a study of OX40 agonist ivuxolimab in advanced cancers. Only in-frame clones appear in the TCRdb table, and some are missing; sequencing was by immunoSEQ multiplex PCR. The repertoire holds nearly 110,000 clones, with just over 90% as singletons. Specimen: CD4+ or CD8+ T cells sorted from blood, collected in a trial of the OX40 agonist ivuxolimab. All receptors come from an adult with an advanced solid tumor such as melanoma, head and neck, liver or kidney cancer.

The V gene is TRBV18, the J gene TRBJ2-3; D call uncertain. Trimming removed 0 bases from V and 10 bases from J, with 11 bases in between. Germline assignment: CDR1 KGHSH and CDR2 LQKENI. The CDR3 sequence is 13 residues long. In DNA, the CDR3 is TGTGCCAGCTCACCACCGATGGGAAGCCCGCAGTATTTT. This encodes CASSPPMGSPQYF. Together with reference TRBV18 and TRBJ2-3, the CDR3 gives the full variable domain: NAGVMQNPRHLVRRRGQEARLRCSPMKGHSHVYWYRQLPEEGLKFMVYLQKENIIDESGMPKERFSAEFPKEGPSILRIQQVVRGDSAAYFCASSPPMGSPQYFGPGTRLTVL.

The chain combines TRBV6-5 with TRBJ2-5, with D unclear. Trimming removed 2 bases from V and 1 base from J, with 11 bases in between. CDR1 is MNHEY and CDR2 is SVGAGI in the germline V gene. The CDR3 loop spans 15 amino acids. This chain's CDR3 is CASSYRVGAQETQYF. The CDR3 DNA is TGTGCCAGCAGTTACCGGGTAGGAGCCCAAGAGACCCAGTACTTC.

J is TRBJ2-3 and V is TRBV19; perhaps TRBD2 as D (6 bases). CDR3 length: 13 residues. Germline lookup yields CDR1 LNHDA and CDR2 SQIVND (reference sequence). V shed 4 bases and J shed 1 base, with 6 bases lying between them. The CDR3 coding sequence is TGTGCCAGTAGTACGGGGGGCACAGATACGCAGTATTTT. It encodes CASSTGGTDTQYF. Filled out from reference TRBV19 and TRBJ2-3, the complete variable domain reads DGGITQSPKYLFRKEGQNVTLSCEQNLNHDAMYWYRQDPGQGLRLIYYSQIVNDFQKGDIAEGYSVSREKKESFPLTVTSAQKNPTAFYLCASSTGGTDTQYFGPGTRLTVL.

CDR3 protein: CASRMDSMNTEAFF. In DNA, the CDR3 is TGTGCCAGCAGGATGGACAGTATGAACACTGAAGCTTTCTTT. This chain connects TRBV6-5 to TRBJ1-1; possibly TRBD1 for D (6 bases). Germline V CDR1 and CDR2: MNHEY, SVGAGI. V was pared by 6 bases and J by 0 bases, with 11 bases between. The CDR3 runs 14 residues.

The chain uses TRBV5-1 and TRBJ2-1; D is perhaps TRBD1 or TRBD2 (6 bases each). The CDR3 is 15 amino acids. In germline, CDR1 is SGHRS, CDR2 YFSETQ. The V end lost 0 bases, the J end lost 4 bases, and 11 bases lay between the germline ends. The CDR3 loop reads CASSLGPGAYNEQFF. CDR3 coding DNA: TGCGCCAGCAGCTTGGGCCCGGGGGCATACAATGAGCAGTTCTTC.

The DNA for the CDR3 is TGCGCCAGCAGCTCTCCGGAAGCGGACTATGGCTACACCTTC. It translates to CASSSPEADYGYTF. The V gene is TRBV5-1, the J gene TRBJ1-2; D is undetermined. The CDR3 loop spans 14 amino acids. Germline lookup yields CDR1 SGHRS and CDR2 YFSETQ. The V and J ends lost 3 bases and 3 bases respectively, with 12 bases between them.

The CDR3 bases are TGTGCCAGCAGTGACGGCGCAGGGTTTGTTTGTCAGCCCCAGCATTTT. Protein sequence: CASSDGAGFVCQPQHF. This rearrangement joins TRBV6-4 to TRBJ1-5, with D tentatively TRBD1 (5 bases). CDR3 length: 16 amino acids. V gave up 2 bases and J gave up 6 bases, with 17 bases separating them. CDR1 is MRHNA and CDR2 is SNTAGT in the germline V gene.

The chain carries TRBV28 and TRBJ2-1; TRBD2 agrees at 7 bases. V dropped 6 bases and J dropped 4; count of bases not matched to a gene: 9. The CDR3 is made up of 15 amino acids. Germline V gene lookup returns CDR1 MDHEN and CDR2 SYDVKM. The CDR3 here is CASSSDGTIYNEQFF. Written as DNA, the CDR3 is TGTGCCAGCAGCTCCGACGGGACTATTTACAATGAGCAGTTCTTC. The entire variable domain, with the rest obtained from reference TRBV28 and TRBJ2-1, is as follows: DVKVTQSSRYLVKRTGEKVFLECVQDMDHENMFWYRQDPGLGLRLIYFSYDVKMKEKGDIPEGYSVSREKKERFSLILESASTNQTSMYLCASSSDGTIYNEQFFGPGTRLTVL.

This clone was detected a few times. The junction differs from germline at one of its ends, possibly a read error. CDR3 in DNA: TGTGCTAGCAGCCCGGCAGGCTCATCCACAGATACGCAGTATTTT. It specifies CASSPAGSSTDTQYF. The J gene is TRBJ2-3, the V gene TRBV7-7, with D uncertain. Germline loops: CDR1 SSHAT, CDR2 FNYEAQ (reference sequence). The CDR3 is 15 residues long.

Only one count was recorded for this clone. V usage is TRBV5-4 and J usage is TRBJ2-6; D is possibly TRBD1 (6 bases). V was pared by 4 bases and J by 4 bases, with 18 bases between. The CDR3 runs 17 residues. Germline CDR1 SGHNT, CDR2 YYREEE (reference sequence). CDR3 region: CASSPQVGARGANVLTF. As DNA, the CDR3 is TGTGCCAGCAGCCCACAGGTGGGGGCCAGGGGGGCCAACGTCCTGACTTTC.

This clone was detected only once. The genes are TRBV28 and TRBJ2-3, with D perhaps matching TRBD2 (6 bases). Trimming pared 2 bases from V and 4 bases from J, leaving 7 bases between. This CDR3 spans 13 amino acids. Germline V gene data show CDR1 as MDHEN and CDR2 as SYDVKM. DNA for the CDR3: TGTGCCAGCAGTTTAGCGGGGCCAGATACGCAGTATTTT. Translation gives CASSLAGPDTQYF.

The rearrangement links TRBV7-2 to TRBJ1-1; TRBD1 matches 8 bases. Germline values: CDR1 SGHTA, CDR2 FQGNSA. Unmatched junction bases numbered 5, after V lost 0 bases and J lost 5 bases. The length of the CDR3 is 15 residues. In DNA, the CDR3 is TGTGCCAGCAGCTTAGCAGGACAGGGAACTACTGAAGCTTTCTTT. Translating gives CASSLAGQGTTEAFF.

The chain employs TRBV19 and TRBJ1-2; no reliable D call. Germline-derived CDR1 and CDR2 are LNHDA and SQIVND (reference sequence). CDR3 length: 16 amino acids. Trimming cost V 7 bases and J 8 bases, with 26 bases left between them. The CDR3 reads CASMVTGRGKSGGYTF. The CDR3 DNA follows: TGTGCCAGTATGGTGACGGGGAGAGGCAAGAGCGGGGGCTACACCTTC.

The V call is TRBV30, the J call TRBJ1-5, with D uncertain. The germline V gene has CDR1 GTSNPN and CDR2 SVGIG (reference sequence). The CDR3 length is 15 residues. V lost 2 bases, J lost 0 bases, and 11 bases lay in between. This chain's CDR3 is CAWSHGRSSNQPQHF. The CDR3 nucleotides read TGTGCCTGGAGTCACGGCAGGAGTAGCAATCAGCCCCAGCATTTT.

V usage is TRBV11-3 and J usage is TRBJ1-1; D uncertain. Per germline, CDR1 SGHNT and CDR2 YENEEA. The V gene lost 2 bases and the J gene lost 1 base, with 5 bases spanning the gap. This CDR3 has 13 residues. In DNA form, the CDR3 reads TGTGCCAGCAGCTTAACCTCGAACACTGAAGCTTTCTTT. This gives the protein CASSLTSNTEAFF.

This clone was observed a few times. The V call is TRBV7-2, the J call TRBJ1-6; D remains unclear. CDR1 and CDR2 (germline): SGHTA, FQGNSA. The CDR3 covers 15 residues. V lost 2 bases and J lost 9, with 14 bases in between. The CDR3 protein is CASSLMVRPVSPLHF. CDR3 sequence (DNA): TGTGCCAGCAGCTTAATGGTCCGGCCAGTTTCACCCCTCCACTTT.

The rearrangement uses TRBV19 and TRBJ1-4, with D perhaps matching TRBD1 (5 bases). V was clipped by 4 bases and J by 7 bases, with 13 bases between them. The CDR3 has 14 residues. Germline CDR1 and CDR2: LNHDA and SQIVND (reference sequence). The CDR3, as DNA: TGTGCCAGTAGTACCTGGCAGGGTCCTGAAAAACTGTTTTTT. This translates into CASSTWQGPEKLFF.

The DNA for the CDR3 is TGTGCCTGGAGCGCAGGAGGGAACACTGAAGCTTTCTTT. This translates into CAWSAGGNTEAFF. The chain employs TRBV30 and TRBJ1-1; D gene uncertain. The CDR3 has 13 amino acids. The germline V gene has CDR1 GTSNPN and CDR2 SVGIG (reference sequence). V was pared by 3 bases and J by 1 base, with 9 bases between.

This chain uses TRBV30 with TRBJ2-1; the D is unclear. CDR3 size: 13 residues. With 2 bases removed from V and 5 bases from J, the gap between germline ends came to 10 bases. From germline, CDR1 is GTSNPN and CDR2 SVGIG (reference sequence). The CDR3 DNA reads as TGTGCCTGGAGTTGGTTCAACAACAATGAGCAGTTCTTC. This sequence encodes CAWSWFNNNEQFF.

This rearrangement joins TRBV7-2 to TRBJ1-2, with D possibly being TRBD1 (6 bases). Germline V gives CDR1 SGHTA, CDR2 FQGNSA. V dropped 4 bases and J dropped 7 bases, with 19 bases sitting between them. CDR3 length: 15 residues. The CDR3 sequence is CASSSAGTGGLGYTF. The CDR3 DNA reads as TGTGCCAGCAGCTCAGCCGGGACGGGGGGGCTTGGCTACACCTTC. Using reference TRBV7-2 and TRBJ1-2 for the parts outside the CDR3, the full variable domain is GAGVSQSPSNKVTEKGKDVELRCDPISGHTALYWYRQSLGQGLEFLIYFQGNSAPDKSGLPSDRFSAERTGGSVSTLTIQRTQQEDSAVYLCASSSAGTGGLGYTFGSGTRLTVV.

This clone was seen only once. The chain joins TRBV2 to TRBJ2-3; D gene uncertain. Trimming pared 11 bases from V and 5 bases from J, leaving 8 bases between. Germline CDR1 is SNHLY and CDR2 is FYNNEI. CDR3 length equals 10 residues. The CDR3 spells CAWAGDTQYF. CDR3 DNA: TGTGCCTGGGCCGGAGATACGCAGTATTTT.

The gene calls are TRBV27 and TRBJ2-7; 9 bases are a match to TRBD2. The CDR3 has 12 amino acids. V lost 6 bases to trimming and J lost 6 bases; unmatched junction nucleotides: 3. In germline, CDR1 is MNHEY, CDR2 SMNVEV (reference sequence). Here the CDR3 DNA reads TGTGCCAGCAGGACGCGGGGGGGCGAGCAGTACTTC. It is translated as CASRTRGGEQYF.

This chain links TRBV7-2 with TRBJ1-6; 7 nucleotides match TRBD1. With V trimmed by 11 bases and J by 8 bases, 12 bases remained unmatched. Germline CDR1 SGHTA, CDR2 FQGNSA. The CDR3 covers 14 residues. The CDR3 sequence: CASGDRGAYSPLHF. CDR3 nucleotide sequence: TGTGCCTCGGGGGACAGAGGGGCCTATTCACCCCTCCACTTT.

Concerning this clone: Other nucleotide sequences in the sample specify the same CDR3. This chain links TRBV18 with TRBJ2-1; D could derive from TRBD1 or TRBD2 (5 bases each). CDR3 length equals 14 residues. CDR1 KGHSH and CDR2 LQKENI come from the germline V gene. The V end lost 2 bases, the J end lost 2 bases, and 7 bases lay between the germline ends. The CDR3 is CASSPRDAYNEQFF. CDR3 in DNA: TGTGCCAGCTCACCAAGGGACGCCTACAATGAGCAGTTCTTC.